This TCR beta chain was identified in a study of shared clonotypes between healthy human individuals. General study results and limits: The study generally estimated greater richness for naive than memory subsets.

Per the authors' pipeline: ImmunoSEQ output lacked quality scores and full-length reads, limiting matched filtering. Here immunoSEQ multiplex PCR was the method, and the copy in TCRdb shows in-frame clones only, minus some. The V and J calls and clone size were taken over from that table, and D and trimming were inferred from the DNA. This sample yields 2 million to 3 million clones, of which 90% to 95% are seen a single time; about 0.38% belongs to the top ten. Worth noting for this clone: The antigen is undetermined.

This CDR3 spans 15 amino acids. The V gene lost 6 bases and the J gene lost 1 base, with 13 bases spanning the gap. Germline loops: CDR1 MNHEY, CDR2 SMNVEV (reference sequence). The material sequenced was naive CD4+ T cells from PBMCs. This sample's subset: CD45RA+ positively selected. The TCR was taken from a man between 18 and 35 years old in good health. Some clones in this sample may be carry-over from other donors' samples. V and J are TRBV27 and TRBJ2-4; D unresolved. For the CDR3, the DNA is TGTGCCAGCAGACCTACATGGGCGGCCAAAAACATTCAGTACTTC. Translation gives CASRPTWAAKNIQYF.